This is a list of T cell receptor beta chains from one sample in a study of T cells in localized non-small cell lung cancer. TCRdb's table, derived via immunoSEQ multiplex PCR, lists solely in-frame clones and lacks some. The table shows tens of thousands of clones, with around 93% occurring only once. The sample in question was peripheral blood, obtained before any cancer treatment. All receptors come from a female donor of 60 years or more with stage I lung adenocarcinoma. CDR3s include the opening cysteine and the closing phenylalanine or tryptophan. A D gene is named only where the DNA matches it firmly. Expanded clones are given a class, and other clones once, few, many or no size at all.

V,J,D,size,DNA,CDR3
TRBV28,TRBJ2-3,.,.,TGTGCCAGCAGTTTATGGAGCGGCACAGATACGCAGTATTTT,CASSLWSGTDTQYF
TRBV27,TRBJ1-5,.,.,TGTGCCAGCAGTTTATTGGGCAATCAGCCCCAGCATTTT,CASSLLGNQPQHF
TRBV15,TRBJ2-7,TRBD1,.,TGTGCCACCAGCAGAGAGAGACAGGGATTTACCTACGAGCAGTACTTC,CATSRERQGFTYEQYF
TRBV27,TRBJ2-7,.,.,TGTGCCAGCAGTTTAACTTCCGTCTCCTACGAGCAGTACTTC,CASSLTSVSYEQYF
TRBV28,TRBJ1-3,.,.,TGTGCCAGCCGCCGTATAGGAAACACCATATATTTT,CASRRIGNTIYF
TRBV6-5,TRBJ2-3,.,.,TGTGCCAGCAGTTTCGGGCTTAGGGGGGCCGATACGCAGTATTTT,CASSFGLRGADTQYF
TRBV27,TRBJ1-2,.,.,TGTGCCAGCAGTCCTTACATCTCTAACTATGGCTACACCTTC,CASSPYISNYGYTF
TRBV11-2,TRBJ2-2,TRBD1,.,TGTGCCAGCAGCTTAGAGACAGGGTTCACCGGGGAGCTGTTTTTT,CASSLETGFTGELFF
TRBV6-5,TRBJ2-5,.,.,TGTGCCAGCAGTTCCCAGGGGTGGGAGACCCAGTACTTC,CASSSQGWETQYF
TRBV10-3,TRBJ2-7,TRBD1,.,TGTGCCACAGGGGACAGTCCCTACGAGCAGTACTTC,CATGDSPYEQYF
TRBV5-4,TRBJ1-1,.,.,TGTGCCAGCAGCCTGGCAAATGAAGCTTTCTTT,CASSLANEAFF
TRBV10-1,TRBJ1-1,.,.,TGCGCCAGCAGTGAGTCGAGGCCGGGGACTGAAGCTTTCTTT,CASSESRPGTEAFF
TRBV10-3,TRBJ2-1,TRBD1,.,TGTGCCACGGGTAGCAGGGGGATACTAAACAATGAGCAGTTCTTC,CATGSRGILNNEQFF
TRBV4-3,TRBJ2-3,TRBD2,once,TGCGCCAGCAGCCAAGCACCAGCGGGGGGCACAGATACGCAGTATTTT,CASSQAPAGGTDTQYF
TRBV19,TRBJ2-7,.,.,TGTGCCAGTAGTAACGTCAGGGGAAACGAGCAGTACTTC,CASSNVRGNEQYF
TRBV4-2,TRBJ1-3,.,.,TGTGCCAGCAGCCAAGTTTCTGGAAACACCATATATTTT,CASSQVSGNTIYF
TRBV7-8,TRBJ2-1,.,.,TGTGCCAGCAGCTTAGATAGCCGCAGGCGGCAGTTCTTC,CASSLDSRRRQFF
TRBV9,TRBJ2-3,TRBD2,.,TGTGCCAGCAGCGTAATGGGACTAGCGGGAGGAACAGATACGCAGTATTTT,CASSVMGLAGGTDTQYF
TRBV5-5,TRBJ1-4,.,.,TGTGCCAGCAGCCCGGGACGCACAAATGAAAAACTGTTTTTT,CASSPGRTNEKLFF
TRBV19,TRBJ2-6,.,.,TGTGCCAGTAGTACCCTCCAAGCCTCTGGGGCCAACGTCCTGACTTTC,CASSTLQASGANVLTF
TRBV5-4,TRBJ1-3,.,.,TGTGCCAGCAGCGAGGGCTCTACGCGAAACACCATATATTTT,CASSEGSTRNTIYF
TRBV6-4,TRBJ2-3,.,few,TGTGCCAGCAGTGATGGGCAACGGGGCACAGATACGCAGTATTTT,CASSDGQRGTDTQYF
TRBV13,TRBJ2-2,.,.,TGTGCCAGCAGCTTACGGGACTTCCTGAACACCGGGGAGCTGTTTTTT,CASSLRDFLNTGELFF
TRBV28,TRBJ1-5,.,.,TGTGCCAGCAGTTTGACTCCGGACTCCTCGCCCCAGCATTTT,CASSLTPDSSPQHF
TRBV4-3,TRBJ1-1,TRBD1,.,TGCGCCAGCAGCCAAGCCACGGACAGGGAGAACACTGAAGCTTTCTTT,CASSQATDRENTEAFF
TRBV19,TRBJ1-3,.,.,TGTGCCAGTAGCTACGGGACTGCTGGAAACACCATATATTTT,CASSYGTAGNTIYF
TRBV7-9,TRBJ2-3,TRBD1,.,TGTGCCAGCAGCCGGGACAGGGGGCATGTCACAGATACGCAGTATTTT,CASSRDRGHVTDTQYF
TRBV7-9,TRBJ2-1,TRBD1,.,TGTGCCAGCAGCTGGACAGGGTTCGATAGCGGTATGGGGCAGTTCTTC,CASSWTGFDSGMGQFF
TRBV19,TRBJ1-2,.,.,TGTGCCAGTGGGAAACGGACAACTCCTTTCTATGGCTACACCTTC,CASGKRTTPFYGYTF
TRBV11-2,TRBJ2-2,.,once,TGTGCCAGCAGCTTTCGACCGGGACCAATAAACACCGGGGAGCTGTTTTTT,CASSFRPGPINTGELFF
TRBV7-2,TRBJ2-6,TRBD1,.,TGTGCCAGCAGCCAGCTGACAGGGGCTGGGGCCAACGTCCTGACTTTC,CASSQLTGAGANVLTF
TRBV7-2,TRBJ2-7,.,once,TGTGCCAGCAGCCCTCAACAGGGCTCCCACTACGAGCAGTACTTC,CASSPQQGSHYEQYF
TRBV9,TRBJ2-5,.,.,TGTGCCAGCAGCCCCGGACAGCTAGTACAAGAGACCCAGTACTTC,CASSPGQLVQETQYF
TRBV10-3,TRBJ2-3,.,.,TGTGCCATCAGTGCGGGACACCCCGGGGATACGCAGTATTTT,CAISAGHPGDTQYF
TRBV6-1,TRBJ1-2,TRBD1,.,TGTGCCAGCAGTGAACGCCAGGGGGCCTATGGCTACACCTTC,CASSERQGAYGYTF
TRBV10-2,TRBJ1-5,.,.,TGCGCCAGCAGTGACGGACAGTTCAATCAGCCCCAGCATTTT,CASSDGQFNQPQHF